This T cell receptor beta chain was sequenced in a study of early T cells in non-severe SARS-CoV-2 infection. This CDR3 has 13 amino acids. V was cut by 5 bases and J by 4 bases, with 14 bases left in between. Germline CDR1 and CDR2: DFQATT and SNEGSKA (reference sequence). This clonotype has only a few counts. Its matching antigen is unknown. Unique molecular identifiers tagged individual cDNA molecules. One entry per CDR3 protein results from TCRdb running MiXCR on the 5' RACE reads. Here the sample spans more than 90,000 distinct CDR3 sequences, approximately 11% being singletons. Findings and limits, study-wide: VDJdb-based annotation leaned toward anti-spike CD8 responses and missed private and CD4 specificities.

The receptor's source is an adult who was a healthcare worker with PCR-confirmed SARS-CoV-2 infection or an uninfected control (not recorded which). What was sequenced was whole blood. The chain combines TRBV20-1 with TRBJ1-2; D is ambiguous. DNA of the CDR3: TGCAGTGCTTTAGACAATACCCCCTATGGCTACACCTTC. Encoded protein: CSALDNTPYGYTF.